The next 5 T cell receptor beta chains were all read from a single sample in a study of cytomegalovirus exposure and HLA in healthy donors. Only in-frame clones appear in the TCRdb table, and some are missing; sequencing was by immunoSEQ multiplex PCR. The sample yields roughly 150,000 clones, around 90% seen once. Sequencing was performed on PBMCs. These receptors were collected from a woman aged 18-29 years in good health and CMV-seropositive.

The V and J genes are TRBV4-1 and TRBJ2-1, with D hard to call. The CDR3 loop spans 15 amino acids. Germline CDR1 reads MGHRA; CDR2 reads YSYEKL. V was trimmed by 0 bases and J by 0 bases, leaving 6 bases between them. In DNA, the CDR3 is TGCGCCAGCAGCCAAGATATCAGCTCCTACAATGAGCAGTTCTTC. Translating it yields CASSQDISSYNEQFF.

This chain uses TRBV30 with TRBJ2-4; D may be TRBD2 (7 bases). Per germline, CDR1 GTSNPN and CDR2 SVGIG (reference sequence). The CDR3 covers 15 residues. The V end was cut by 3 bases, the J end by 3 bases, with 15 bases between. The CDR3 region has the DNA TGTGCCTGGAGGTCTGGGGGGGCGGACAAAAACATTCAGTACTTC. Translated, it gives CAWRSGGADKNIQYF.

This chain connects TRBV6-5 to TRBJ1-3; possible D gene TRBD1, 5 bases. The germline V gene encodes CDR1 MNHEY and CDR2 SVGAGI. Trimming shortened V by 6 bases and J by 0 bases, and 12 bases separated the two germline ends. The CDR3 runs to 15 residues. CDR3 bases: TGTGCCAGCAGCAGAGACAGCCTCTCTGGAAACACCATATATTTT. Translating gives CASSRDSLSGNTIYF.

The chain employs TRBV7-9 and TRBJ1-2, with 8 bases that match TRBD1. Germline trimming cut 6 bases from V and 9 bases from J; bases unmatched to any gene: 3. The germline CDR1 and CDR2 sequences are SEHNR and FQNEAQ (reference sequence). This CDR3 contains 11 residues. As DNA, the CDR3 is TGTGCCAGCAGTCGACAGGGGAGCTACACCTTC. This translates into CASSRQGSYTF.

The chain uses TRBV7-2 and TRBJ2-7; D is unresolved. The CDR3 has 14 residues. Germline CDR1 reads SGHTA; CDR2 reads FQGNSA. Trimming took off 7 bases at V and 4 bases at J, with 17 bases between the two ends. This chain's CDR3 is CASKRQFADYEQYF. In nucleotides, the CDR3 is TGTGCCAGCAAGCGCCAATTCGCAGATTACGAGCAGTACTTC.